This T cell receptor (beta chain) comes out of a study of blood T cell repertoires in COVID-19. About the research overall: Acute and convalescent COVID-19 samples came from the United States, Italy and Spain.

Trimming took off 0 bases at V and 6 bases at J, with 9 bases between the two ends. Germline CDR1 reads SGHAT; CDR2 reads FQNNGV. CDR3 length equals 13 residues. Method: immunoSEQ multiplex PCR; TCRdb's copy keeps in-frame clones and lacks some. This table has roughly 290,000 clones, approximately 88% appearing once. Self-reported history from a screening survey and questionnaire set each donor's cohort. Sequenced: PBMCs or T cells enriched from blood (not recorded which). The TCR was taken from a woman aged 40 to 49 who had recovered from COVID-19. This chain uses TRBV11-2 with TRBJ2-7; D not resolved. In nucleotides, the CDR3 is TGTGCCAGCAGCTTAGATCTGTCAGGCGAGCAGTACTTC. Residues: CASSLDLSGEQYF.